These 14 T cell receptor beta chains came from one sample sequenced in a study of long-term antiretroviral therapy in people with HIV. This was the immunoSEQ v3.0 assay at survey level. Profiled with immunoSEQ multiplex PCR; TCRdb holds only in-frame clones, not every one. Among about 30,000 clones listed, almost 95% were seen once. This specimen was unsorted PBMCs, taken approximately 7.4 years after starting antiretroviral therapy. The receptors derive from a man aged 45-65 years with HIV.

This chain connects TRBV7-9 to TRBJ1-2; D not resolved. CDR1 and CDR2 (germline): SEHNR, FQNEAQ (reference sequence). V dropped 5 bases and J dropped 4 bases, with 14 bases sitting between them. The CDR3 sequence is 14 residues long. CDR3 amino acids: CASSPSTAAYGYTF. The CDR3 region has the DNA TGTGCCAGCAGCCCATCGACCGCGGCCTATGGCTACACCTTC.

The genes are TRBV6-1 and TRBJ2-7, with D hard to call. CDR3 length equals 13 residues. Germline-derived CDR1 and CDR2 are MNHNS and SASEGT. The V end lost 1 base, the J end lost 3 bases, and 7 bases lay between the germline ends. This chain's CDR3 is CASSEVFNYEQYF. CDR3 in DNA: TGTGCCAGCAGTGAAGTCTTTAACTACGAGCAGTACTTC.

The chain recombines TRBV5-1 with TRBJ2-7; TRBD1 agrees at 9 bases. This CDR3 is built from 14 residues. Trimming cost V 2 bases and J 5 bases; bases outside gene matches: 5. Germline V CDR1 and CDR2: SGHRS, YFSETQ. This CDR3 reads CASSLMDRGDEQYF. The CDR3 DNA reads TGCGCCAGCAGCTTAATGGACAGGGGCGACGAGCAGTACTTC.

The chain has TRBV5-1 and TRBJ1-3; tentative D call: TRBD1 (6 bases). CDR1 is SGHRS and CDR2 is YFSETQ in the germline V gene. Deletions cut 4 bases from V and 0 bases from J, with 17 bases between. The length of the CDR3 is 17 residues. The CDR3 loop is CASSLTGLPISGNTIYF. The CDR3 region has the DNA TGCGCCAGCAGCCTGACAGGCCTCCCGATCTCTGGAAACACCATATATTTT.

In its sample, this clone was seen once. V gene TRBV7-2 combines with J gene TRBJ2-7, with D perhaps TRBD1 (5 bases). This CDR3 region has 16 residues. Per germline, CDR1 SGHTA and CDR2 FQGNSA. V lost 1 base to trimming and J lost 4 bases, with 17 bases between them. The CDR3 DNA reads TGTGCCAGCAGCTTAGTTGCGCAGGGCACCCTTTACGAGCAGTACTTC. It yields the protein CASSLVAQGTLYEQYF.

The chain uses TRBV27 and TRBJ2-7; 13 positions agree with TRBD2. J lost 0 bases, V lost 5 bases, and 4 bases had no gene match. This CDR3 is 16 amino acids long. The germline CDR1 and CDR2 sequences are MNHEY and SMNVEV (reference sequence). CDR3 region: CASSPGLAGTSYEQYF. DNA of the CDR3: TGTGCCAGCAGTCCGGGACTAGCGGGGACCTCCTACGAGCAGTACTTC.

V usage is TRBV14 and J usage is TRBJ1-2; D unclear. The CDR3 has 15 residues. The germline V gene encodes CDR1 SGHDN and CDR2 FVKESK. Trimming removed 6 bases from V and 4 bases from J, with 18 bases in between. CDR3 sequence (DNA): TGTGCCAGCAGTTGGTTCGGGCAGCCTGCCTATGGCTACACCTTC. Translating gives CASSWFGQPAYGYTF.

The gene calls are TRBV19 and TRBJ2-1; the D is unclear. V lost 2 bases to trimming and J lost 0 bases, with 8 bases between them. The CDR3 length is 15 residues. Germline V gene lookup returns CDR1 LNHDA and CDR2 SQIVND (reference sequence). The CDR3: CASSIFLSSYNEQFF. As DNA, the CDR3 is TGTGCCAGTAGTATATTCCTGAGCTCCTACAATGAGCAGTTCTTC.

This clone was counted a few times. The chain uses TRBV11-2 and TRBJ2-1; 8 bases align to TRBD2. The CDR3 extends over 16 amino acids. The germline gives CDR1 SGHAT, CDR2 FQNNGV. J was trimmed by 6 bases and V by 6 bases; bases with no gene match: 13. CDR3 protein: CASSYSGTRVSNEQFF. The CDR3 DNA follows: TGTGCCAGCAGTTACTCCGGGACTAGGGTATCCAATGAGCAGTTCTTC.

V and J are TRBV11-2 and TRBJ2-3; 9 nucleotides align to TRBD2. The CDR3 length is 14 residues. CDR1 and CDR2 (germline): SGHAT, FQNNGV. Losses at the gene ends were 3 bases for V and 7 bases for J; bases not matched to a gene: 5. CDR3 nucleotide sequence: TGTGCCAGCAGCTTGGCGGGGGGGCCTTATACGCAGTATTTT. Encoded protein: CASSLAGGPYTQYF.

V and J are TRBV11-2 and TRBJ2-5, with no clear D. This CDR3 region has 14 residues. Germline V gene data show CDR1 as SGHAT and CDR2 as FQNNGV. V was trimmed by 2 bases and J by 4 bases, leaving 11 bases between them. The CDR3: CASSLSQLRETQYF. In nucleotides, the CDR3 is TGTGCCAGCAGCTTATCCCAGTTAAGAGAGACCCAGTACTTC.

The chain uses TRBV30 and TRBJ1-4; 8 positions agree with TRBD1. This CDR3 contains 13 residues. Germline V gives CDR1 GTSNPN, CDR2 SVGIG (reference sequence). With 6 bases clipped from V and 6 bases from J, the junction kept 6 bases outside the gene matches. The DNA of the CDR3 is TGTGCCTGTGCCCCGGACAGGGATGAAAAACTGTTTTTT. Its protein product is CACAPDRDEKLFF.

The chain is built from TRBV6-5 and TRBJ1-2; the D is unclear. Trimming took off 0 bases at V and 8 bases at J, with 16 bases between the two ends. Germline assignment: CDR1 MNHEY and CDR2 SVGAGI. This CDR3 has 15 residues. The CDR3: CASSYSIGSAGGYTF. Written as DNA, the CDR3 is TGTGCCAGCAGTTACTCGATAGGTTCGGCGGGAGGCTACACCTTC.

The V and J genes are TRBV28 and TRBJ2-7; perhaps TRBD1 as D (5 bases). V gave up 8 bases and J gave up 2 bases, with 10 bases separating them. The germline V gene encodes CDR1 MDHEN and CDR2 SYDVKM. CDR3 length: 12 residues. CDR3 residues: CASARQPYEQYF. DNA of the CDR3: TGTGCCAGCGCTCGACAGCCCTACGAGCAGTACTTC.